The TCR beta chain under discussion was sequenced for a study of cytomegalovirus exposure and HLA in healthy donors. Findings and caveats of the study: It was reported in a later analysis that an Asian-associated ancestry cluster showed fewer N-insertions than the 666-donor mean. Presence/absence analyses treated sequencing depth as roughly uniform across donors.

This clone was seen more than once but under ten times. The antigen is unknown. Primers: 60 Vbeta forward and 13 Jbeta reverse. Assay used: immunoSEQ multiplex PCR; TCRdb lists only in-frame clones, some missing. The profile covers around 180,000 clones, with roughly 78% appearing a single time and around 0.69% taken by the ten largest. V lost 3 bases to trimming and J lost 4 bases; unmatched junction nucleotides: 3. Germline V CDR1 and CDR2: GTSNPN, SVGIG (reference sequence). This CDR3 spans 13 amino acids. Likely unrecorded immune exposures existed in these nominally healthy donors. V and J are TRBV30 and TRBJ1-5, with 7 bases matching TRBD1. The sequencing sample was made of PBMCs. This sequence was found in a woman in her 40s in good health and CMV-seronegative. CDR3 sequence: CAWRETGNQPQHF. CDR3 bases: TGTGCCTGGAGGGAGACAGGGAATCAGCCCCAGCATTTT.